This T cell receptor beta chain derives from a study of shared clonotypes between healthy human individuals. In the naive CD8 group, cells lacked CD45RO and were positively selected for CCR7, so terminally differentiated effector memory CD45RA+ cells were left out. Note on this clone: Its cognate antigen is unknown.

It was roughly 190 ng DNA, approximately 28,000 T cell genomes, that sorted-subset replicate PCRs used. Measured with immunoSEQ multiplex PCR; TCRdb has only the in-frame clones, and not every one. The sample gives around 2.1 million clones, approximately 94% of which show up once; about 1.8% is in the top ten. Germline V gene sequence: CDR1 MNHEY, CDR2 SMNVEV (reference sequence). The CDR3 totals 14 residues. V was clipped by 3 bases and J by 5 bases, with 13 bases between them. Overall study results and limits: Shared across a handful of donors were around 5% of the naive CD4 clonotypes. Sampling was confined to blood; repertoires within tissues likely differ. Generation probabilities of non-shared clonotypes were lower (relative to those shared by all four donors).

The chain couples TRBV27 to TRBJ2-5; D remains ambiguous. Source material: naive CD8+ T cells from PBMCs. The TCR was taken from a man aged 18 to 29 in good health. Some clones in this sample may be carry-over from other donors' samples. The CDR3 DNA reads TGTGCCAGCAGTTTCATAGGGAAGGCGGAGACCCAGTACTTC. This codes for CASSFIGKAETQYF.